Shown below are 30 T cell receptor beta chains from a single sample sequenced in a study of tumor-infiltrating lymphocytes in localized non-small cell lung cancer. Only in-frame clones appear in the TCRdb table, and some are missing; sequencing was by immunoSEQ multiplex PCR. This table holds 20,000 to 25,000 clones, about 80% found once. Sample: lung tumor tissue. Receptors were obtained from a human donor with non-small cell lung cancer.

The chain has TRBV7-6 and TRBJ2-5; tentatively, D is TRBD2 (6 bases). The V end was cut by 1 base, the J end by 5 bases, with 14 bases between. Germline V lookup: CDR1 SGHVS, CDR2 FNYEAQ. The length of the CDR3 is 15 residues. The CDR3 loop is CASSLDAGGSETQYF. The CDR3 nucleotides read TGTGCCAGCAGCTTAGATGCCGGGGGATCCGAGACCCAGTACTTC.

J is TRBJ1-2 and V is TRBV19; maybe TRBD1 (6 bases). The germline V gene has CDR1 LNHDA and CDR2 SQIVND (reference sequence). Trimming took 11 bases from V and 7 from J, leaving 23 bases between them. This CDR3 contains 14 residues. This CDR3 is CASQGGGEQVGYTF. The CDR3 bases are TGTGCCTCCCAGGGAGGGGGGGAACAGGTTGGCTACACCTTC.

The rearrangement uses TRBV10-3 and TRBJ2-6; D is undetermined. This CDR3 has 15 amino acids. V was pared by 4 bases and J by 2 bases, with 9 bases between. Germline-derived CDR1 and CDR2 are ENHRY and SYGVKD. In nucleotides, the CDR3 is TGTGCCATCAGTGGAGGTAACCCTGGGGCCAACGTCCTGACTTTC. Translated, it gives CAISGGNPGANVLTF.

The genes are TRBV4-3 and TRBJ2-1; a weak D match, TRBD1 (6 bases). Germline V gives CDR1 LGHNA, CDR2 YSLEER. V gave up 1 base and J gave up 5 bases, with 12 bases separating them. This CDR3 is 15 amino acids long. The CDR3 spells CASSQGQVSNNEQFF. In nucleotides, the CDR3 is TGCGCCAGCAGCCAAGGACAGGTATCCAACAATGAGCAGTTCTTC.

This clone has only a few counts. The chain has TRBV29-1 and TRBJ2-3; 10 nucleotides align to TRBD2. The CDR3 extends over 15 amino acids. Germline V gene data show CDR1 as SQVTM and CDR2 as ANQGSEA. Trimming cost V 3 bases and J 5 bases; bases outside gene matches: 8. The CDR3 bases are TGCAGCGTTGACCTGGGACTAGCGTATAAAGATACGCAGTATTTT. Its translation is CSVDLGLAYKDTQYF.

The V and J genes are TRBV28 and TRBJ2-7; maybe TRBD2 (6 bases). The ends were cut back, 1 base at V and 4 bases at J, with 11 bases in the middle. This CDR3 region has 14 residues. Germline values: CDR1 MDHEN, CDR2 SYDVKM. Here the CDR3 DNA reads TGTGCCAGCAGTTTATCGGGGGTGAGATACGAGCAGTACTTC. The encoded protein is CASSLSGVRYEQYF. Using reference TRBV28 and TRBJ2-7 for the parts outside the CDR3, the full variable domain is DVKVTQSSRYLVKRTGEKVFLECVQDMDHENMFWYRQDPGLGLRLIYFSYDVKMKEKGDIPEGYSVSREKKERFSLILESASTNQTSMYLCASSLSGVRYEQYFGPGTRLTVT.

This clone was seen a handful of times. The chain carries TRBV6-6 and TRBJ2-2; D is perhaps TRBD2 (6 bases). Per germline, CDR1 MNHNY and CDR2 SVGAGI (reference sequence). The CDR3 is made up of 11 amino acids. V was pared by 11 bases and J by 6 bases, with 10 bases between. The CDR3 spells CAYGGPGELFF. The DNA for the CDR3 is TGTGCCTATGGAGGGCCCGGGGAGCTGTTTTTT.

The CDR3 DNA sequence: TGTGCCTGGAGCACCGGGACAGGGCAGGGGGATACGCAGTATTTT. The encoded protein is CAWSTGTGQGDTQYF. The chain combines TRBV30 with TRBJ2-3; 9 bases match TRBD1. This CDR3 has 15 amino acids. The germline V gene encodes CDR1 GTSNPN and CDR2 SVGIG (reference sequence). Losses at the gene ends were 3 bases for V and 6 bases for J; bases not matched to a gene: 10.

The J gene is TRBJ2-1, the V gene TRBV5-4; 11 bases agree with TRBD2. Germline V lookup: CDR1 SGHNT, CDR2 YYREEE (reference sequence). V was clipped by 4 bases and J by 8 bases; unmatched bases: 8. The CDR3 has 15 amino acids. The CDR3 nucleotides are TGTGCCAGCAGCCCTACTAGCGGGGGAGTCGATGAGCAGTTCTTC. It is translated as CASSPTSGGVDEQFF.

The V gene is TRBV7-9, the J gene TRBJ2-2; possible D gene TRBD2, 6 bases. The CDR3 loop spans 12 amino acids. Germline-derived CDR1 and CDR2 are SEHNR and FQNEAQ (reference sequence). Trimming left V 5 bases short and J 15 bases short, with 16 bases between. DNA for the CDR3: TGTGCCAGCAGCCTGGAAGCGGGTGAGATGTTTTTT. Translation: CASSLEAGEMFF.

The chain employs TRBV18 and TRBJ1-2, with a possible D match to TRBD1 (6 bases). Germline CDR1 reads KGHSH; CDR2 reads LQKENI. V lost 5 bases and J 5 bases, leaving 18 bases between the germline ends. CDR3 length: 15 residues. DNA for the CDR3: TGTGCCAGCTCATCCTGGGACATACTAAAATATGGCTACACCTTC. Protein product: CASSSWDILKYGYTF. The variable domain in full, completed from reference TRBV18 and TRBJ1-2, reads NAGVMQNPRHLVRRRGQEARLRCSPMKGHSHVYWYRQLPEEGLKFMVYLQKENIIDESGMPKERFSAEFPKEGPSILRIQQVVRGDSAAYFCASSSWDILKYGYTFGSGTRLTVV.

V gene TRBV18 combines with J gene TRBJ2-2; D is possibly TRBD1 (6 bases). Trimming stripped 6 bases from V and 5 bases from J, with 10 bases between. This CDR3 is built from 13 residues. Germline assignment: CDR1 KGHSH and CDR2 LQKENI. The CDR3 coding sequence is TGTGCCAGCTCCGGAACAGGGACCGGGGAGCTGTTTTTT. This sequence encodes CASSGTGTGELFF.

The gene calls are TRBV5-1 and TRBJ1-1; D perhaps matches TRBD1 (6 bases). The V gene's germline CDR1 is SGHRS and CDR2 YFSETQ. The CDR3 has 13 residues. V lost 4 bases to trimming and J lost 5 bases, with 12 bases between them. CDR3 protein: CASSPSQGTEAFF. The DNA for the CDR3 is TGCGCCAGCAGCCCGTCGCAGGGGACTGAAGCTTTCTTT.

The rearrangement links TRBV18 to TRBJ1-2; 7 nucleotides line up with TRBD1. The ends lost 3 bases at V and 8 bases at J; junction bases unmatched: 12. The V gene's germline CDR1 is KGHSH and CDR2 LQKENI. The CDR3 has 15 residues. This CDR3 is CASSPRQGPLYGYTF. The CDR3 region has the DNA TGTGCCAGCTCACCTAGACAGGGACCCCTTTACGGCTACACCTTC.

The count of this clone is one. The chain employs TRBV7-2 and TRBJ2-2; D might be TRBD1 (5 bases). Germline CDR1 is SGHTA and CDR2 is FQGNSA. V was cut by 5 bases and J by 4 bases, with 11 bases left in between. The CDR3 sequence is 14 residues long. CDR3 bases: TGTGCCAGCAGCACATCAGGGTCCACCGGGGAGCTGTTTTTT. This translates into CASSTSGSTGELFF.

V gene TRBV18 combines with J gene TRBJ1-1, with no clear D. The V and J ends lost 3 bases and 1 base respectively, with 15 bases between them. From germline, CDR1 is KGHSH and CDR2 LQKENI. CDR3 length equals 16 residues. Here the CDR3 reads CASSPLVVTGNTEAFF. The CDR3 nucleotides read TGTGCCAGCTCACCCCTGGTGGTGACTGGGAACACTGAAGCTTTCTTT. Drawing the rest from reference TRBV18 and TRBJ1-1, the complete variable domain is NAGVMQNPRHLVRRRGQEARLRCSPMKGHSHVYWYRQLPEEGLKFMVYLQKENIIDESGMPKERFSAEFPKEGPSILRIQQVVRGDSAAYFCASSPLVVTGNTEAFFGQGTRLTVV.

The V gene is TRBV6-5, the J gene TRBJ2-1, with a tentative D call TRBD2 (7 bases). CDR3 length: 15 residues. The ends were cut back, 2 bases at V and 8 bases at J, with 16 bases in the middle. Germline CDR1 is MNHEY and CDR2 is SVGAGI. CDR3 DNA: TGTGCCAGCAGTTACGGGGGGGGGCGCGTCCATGAGCAGTTCTTC. Translated, it gives CASSYGGGRVHEQFF.

This clone was detected only a few times. This CDR3 is CASSLVGGHQETQYF. DNA of the CDR3: TGCGCCAGCAGCTTGGTAGGGGGGCACCAAGAGACCCAGTACTTC. The chain uses TRBV5-1 and TRBJ2-5; D possibly uses TRBD1 or TRBD2 (6 bases each). The germline V gene encodes CDR1 SGHRS and CDR2 YFSETQ. The CDR3 is 15 amino acids. Trimming cost V 0 bases and J 0 bases, with 9 bases left between them.

The genes are TRBV29-1 and TRBJ1-1; the D gene is possibly TRBD1 (5 bases). The CDR3 is 14 residues long. V was shortened by 4 bases and J by 2 bases, with 14 bases between the two germline ends. Looked up from germline, CDR1 is SQVTM and CDR2 is ANQGSEA. As DNA, the CDR3 is TGCAGCGTTGGGCCTTTCAGGGTTAACACTGAAGCTTTCTTT. Encoded protein: CSVGPFRVNTEAFF.

This chain links TRBV15 with TRBJ2-2; D is unresolved. Trimming pared 1 base from V and 5 bases from J, leaving 5 bases between. The CDR3 is 13 amino acids. Germline V gene lookup returns CDR1 LNHNV and CDR2 YYDKDF (reference sequence). CDR3 DNA: TGTGCCACCAGCAGAGGGAGAACCGGGGAGCTGTTTTTT. This sequence encodes CATSRGRTGELFF.

As concerns this clone: Within the sample, other DNA sequences also encode this same CDR3. This chain links TRBV7-2 with TRBJ2-1; D is uncertain. Between the trimmed V and J ends, which lost 4 bases and 3 bases, there was a span of 4 bases. The CDR3 runs 12 residues. CDR1 is SGHTA, CDR2 FQGNSA, per germline. CDR3 nucleotide sequence: TGTGCCAGCAGCTCATTCTACAATGAGCAGTTCTTC. Translation: CASSSFYNEQFF.

CDR3 in amino acids: CASPSGGVDTGELFF. The CDR3 region has the DNA TGTGCCAGCCCCTCCGGCGGCGTCGACACCGGGGAGCTGTTTTTT. The chain has TRBV18 and TRBJ2-2, with unresolved D. Per germline, CDR1 KGHSH and CDR2 LQKENI. The germline V and J ends were trimmed by 8 bases and 3 bases, with 16 bases remaining between them. This CDR3 region has 15 residues.

CDR3 residues: CASSPDRVYGYTF. Here the CDR3 DNA reads TGTGCCAGCTCACCCGACAGGGTCTATGGCTACACCTTC. This chain joins TRBV18 and TRBJ1-2, with 7 bases fitting TRBD1. V shed 3 bases, J shed 4 bases, and the junction held 2 bases outside the gene matches. The CDR3 spans 13 residues. CDR1 is KGHSH, CDR2 LQKENI, per germline. Together with reference TRBV18 and TRBJ1-2, the CDR3 gives the full variable domain: NAGVMQNPRHLVRRRGQEARLRCSPMKGHSHVYWYRQLPEEGLKFMVYLQKENIIDESGMPKERFSAEFPKEGPSILRIQQVVRGDSAAYFCASSPDRVYGYTFGSGTRLTVV.

The chain employs TRBV7-3 and TRBJ2-2; 10 bases are a match to TRBD2. The CDR3 has 15 amino acids. Germline V gene lookup returns CDR1 SGHTA and CDR2 FQGTGA. Losses at the gene ends were 2 bases for V and 5 bases for J; bases not matched to a gene: 2. CDR3 DNA: TGTGCCAGCAGCTTAGAAGCGGGAGGGACCGGGGAGCTGTTTTTT. Encoded protein: CASSLEAGGTGELFF.

This chain links TRBV7-8 with TRBJ1-1, with D unresolved. The CDR3 spans 14 residues. V was shortened by 0 bases and J by 0 bases, with 5 bases between the two germline ends. CDR1 and CDR2 (germline): SGHVS, FQNEAQ. CDR3 loop: CASSLAWLNTEAFF. The CDR3, as DNA: TGTGCCAGCAGCTTAGCTTGGTTGAACACTGAAGCTTTCTTT.

V gene TRBV29-1 combines with J gene TRBJ2-3, with 10 bases lining up with TRBD2. This CDR3 has 18 amino acids. From germline, CDR1 is SQVTM and CDR2 ANQGSEA. Losses at the gene ends were 0 bases for V and 5 bases for J; bases not matched to a gene: 14. CDR3 in amino acids: CSVEDSRSRLAGVDTQYF. The CDR3 DNA is TGCAGCGTTGAAGATTCGCGGTCGAGGCTAGCGGGAGTAGATACGCAGTATTTT.

V usage is TRBV5-1 and J usage is TRBJ2-7, with D possibly matching TRBD2 (6 bases). Germline CDR1 and CDR2: SGHRS and YFSETQ. V was shortened by 5 bases and J by 5 bases, with 17 bases between the two germline ends. This CDR3 is built from 14 residues. CDR3 sequence reads: CASRFGTGYDEQYF. In DNA, the CDR3 is TGCGCCAGCAGGTTTGGGACTGGATACGACGAGCAGTACTTC.

This chain connects TRBV28 to TRBJ2-7; 9 nucleotides align to TRBD1. In germline, CDR1 is MDHEN, CDR2 SYDVKM. The ends lost 5 bases at V and 4 bases at J; junction bases unmatched: 6. CDR3 length equals 14 residues. In nucleotides, the CDR3 is TGTGCCAGCAGTGGGGGACAGGGCGCATACGAGCAGTACTTC. Amino acid sequence: CASSGGQGAYEQYF.

The chain links TRBV18 to TRBJ2-2, with 9 bases aligning to TRBD2. The CDR3 has 18 amino acids. Germline CDR1 reads KGHSH; CDR2 reads LQKENI. V shed 4 bases, J shed 0 bases, and the junction held 9 bases outside the gene matches. The CDR3 region is CASSQRPSGRTNTGELFF. The CDR3 region has the DNA TGTGCCAGCTCACAGAGACCCAGCGGGAGGACGAACACCGGGGAGCTGTTTTTT.

The rearrangement uses TRBV2 and TRBJ2-7; D could derive from TRBD1 or TRBD2 (5 bases each). Germline CDR1 and CDR2: SNHLY and FYNNEI. Between the trimmed V and J ends, which lost 4 bases and 0 bases, there was a span of 10 bases. This CDR3 has 14 residues. CDR3: CASSGGYNSYEQYF. The CDR3 DNA reads as TGTGCCAGCAGTGGGGGGTACAACTCCTACGAGCAGTACTTC.